Given below is one TCR beta chain in context. An end of the junction does not agree with germline; a read error may underlie this. The sample comes from a study of tumor-infiltrating lymphocytes in primary liver carcinoma. Total RNA (roughly 540 ng) served as template for TCR beta cDNA synthesis primed by a constant-region primer. What produced the TCR beta libraries was three nested multiplex PCR rounds using slightly modified ARM-PCR. One entry per CDR3 protein, called by TCRdb with MiXCR from the multiplex PCR reads. The table includes about 120,000 distinct CDR3 sequences, around two thirds detected once. Bulk tissue was left unsorted, and RNA and DNA were co-extracted from about 19-30 mg of it. Sequenced sample: tumor-adjacent normal liver tissue. The sequence was obtained from an older woman with primary liver carcinoma and hepatitis B virus infection.

The CDR3 DNA reads as TGTGCCAACAGCCCCCAGTTACTAGCGGGAGGTGGCACCCGGGAGCTGTTTTTT. Protein product: CANSPQLLAGGGTRELFF. The genes are TRBV5-5 and TRBJ2-2; 12 bases map to TRBD2. Germline V CDR1 and CDR2: SGHKS, YYEKEE (reference sequence). CDR3 length: 18 residues. The full variable domain, completed using reference TRBV5-5 and TRBJ2-2, is DAGVTQSPTHLIKTRGQQVTLRCSPISGHKSVSWYQQVLGQGPQFIFQYYEKEERGRGNFPDRFSARQFPNYSSELNVNALLLGDSALYLCANSPQLLAGGGTRELFFGEGSRLTVL.